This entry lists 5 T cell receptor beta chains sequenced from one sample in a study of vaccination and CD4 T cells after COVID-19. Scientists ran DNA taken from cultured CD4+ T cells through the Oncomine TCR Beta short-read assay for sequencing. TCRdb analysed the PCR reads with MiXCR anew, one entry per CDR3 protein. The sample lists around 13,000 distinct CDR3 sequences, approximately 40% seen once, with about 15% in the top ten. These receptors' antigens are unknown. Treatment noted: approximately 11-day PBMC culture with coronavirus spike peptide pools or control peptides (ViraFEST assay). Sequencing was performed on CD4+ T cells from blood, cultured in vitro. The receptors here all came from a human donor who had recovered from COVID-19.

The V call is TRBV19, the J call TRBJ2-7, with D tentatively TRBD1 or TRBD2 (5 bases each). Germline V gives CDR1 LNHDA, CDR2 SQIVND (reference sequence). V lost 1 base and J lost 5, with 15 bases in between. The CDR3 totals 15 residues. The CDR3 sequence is CASSIGSAGTHEQYF. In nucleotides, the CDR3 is TGTGCCAGTAGTATAGGGTCGGCAGGGACCCACGAGCAGTACTTC.

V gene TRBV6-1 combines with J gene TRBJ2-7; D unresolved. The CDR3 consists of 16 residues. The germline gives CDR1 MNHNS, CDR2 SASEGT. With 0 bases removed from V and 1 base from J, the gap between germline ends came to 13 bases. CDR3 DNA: TGTGCCAGCAGTGAAGCATTCACTGCGTCGTCCTACGAGCAGTACTTC. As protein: CASSEAFTASSYEQYF.

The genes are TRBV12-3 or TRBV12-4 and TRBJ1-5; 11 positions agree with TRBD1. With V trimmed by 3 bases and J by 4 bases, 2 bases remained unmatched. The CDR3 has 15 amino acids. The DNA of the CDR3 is TGTGCCAGCAGTTTTGGACAGGGGGCGAATCAGCCCCAGCATTTT. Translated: CASSFGQGANQPQHF.

The CDR3 region is CASSLGTGFGNTIYF. CDR3 DNA: TGCGCCAGCAGCTTGGGGACAGGGTTTGGAAACACCATATATTTT. The genes are TRBV5-1 and TRBJ1-3; TRBD1 matches 8 bases. The V segment lost 0 bases and the J segment 3 bases; nucleotides outside the gene matches: 2. Germline CDR1 SGHRS, CDR2 YFSETQ. The CDR3 consists of 15 residues.

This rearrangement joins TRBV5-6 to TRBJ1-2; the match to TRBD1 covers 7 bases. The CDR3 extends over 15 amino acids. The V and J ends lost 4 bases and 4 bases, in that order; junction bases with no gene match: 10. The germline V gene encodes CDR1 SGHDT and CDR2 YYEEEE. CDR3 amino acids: CASSVTGAVGYGYTF. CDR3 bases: TGTGCCAGCAGCGTCACAGGGGCTGTAGGCTATGGCTACACCTTC.